These 8 T cell receptor beta chains were sequenced from one sample in a study of tumor and adjacent non-tumor tissue in lung cancer. TCRbeta libraries were built with three rounds of nested PCR, modified from ARM-PCR. Via MiXCR, TCRdb re-called the multiplex PCR reads, giving one row per CDR3 protein. The sample has 90,000 to 100,000 distinct CDR3 sequences, roughly 78% seen once; the top ten hold 30%. RNA was extracted from bulk tissue without any cell sorting. More than 3 cm separated this lung sample from the edge of the tumor. The sample taken for sequencing was distant non-tumor lung tissue. The source of these receptors is a man in his 60s with small cell lung cancer.

A note on this clonotype: The junction shows a germline mismatch at one end, possibly a read error. The V call is TRBV11-2, the J call TRBJ2-3; 9 nucleotides agree with TRBD2. Germline CDR1 SGHAT, CDR2 FQNNGV. This CDR3 region has 17 residues. The CDR3 sequence is CTSSSGRAGGVPDTQYF. CDR3 in DNA: TGTACCAGCAGCTCGGGCCGGGCGGGAGGGGTTCCAGATACGCAGTACTTT. Drawing the rest from reference TRBV11-2 and TRBJ2-3, the complete variable domain is EAGVAQSPRYKIIEKRQSVAFWCNPISGHATLYWYQQILGQGPKLLIQFQNNGVVDDSQLPKDRFSAERLKGVDSTLKIQPAKLEDSAVYLCTSSSGRAGGVPDTQYFGPGTRLTVL.

V is TRBV29-1 and J is TRBJ2-1, with D maybe TRBD1 (5 bases). This CDR3 is 12 amino acids long. Germline CDR1 SQVTM, CDR2 ANQGSEA. The CDR3 bases are TGCAGTGCCGTACAGGAATACAATGAGCAGTTCTTC. Its protein is CSAVQEYNEQFF.

This clonotype showed up many times. The chain uses TRBV20-1 and TRBJ2-3; D might be TRBD2 (5 bases). Germline V CDR1 and CDR2: DFQATT, SNEGSKA (reference sequence). Trimming took off 4 bases at V and 4 bases at J, with 18 bases between the two ends. The CDR3 is 15 amino acids. Here the CDR3 reads CSATQHGGGADTQYF. The CDR3 nucleotides are TGCAGTGCTACCCAACACGGAGGCGGCGCAGATACGCAGTATTTT.

On this clonotype: The junction shows a germline mismatch at one end, possibly a read error. CDR3 bases: TGTGCCAGCAGTTTGACAGGGAAGAACACTGAAGTTTTCTTT. It specifies CASSLTGKNTEVFF. The V gene is TRBV6-2 or TRBV6-3, the J gene TRBJ1-1; 7 positions agree with TRBD1. CDR3 length: 14 amino acids. CDR1 MNHEY and CDR2 SVGEGT come from the germline V gene.

Note on this clonotype: The conserved closing phenylalanine or tryptophan is absent in this CDR3, likely reflecting a read error. J is TRBJ1-4 and V is TRBV6-5; D ambiguous. V lost 7 bases and J lost 0, with 15 bases in between. CDR3 length: 16 amino acids. Germline CDR1 reads MNHEY; CDR2 reads SVGAGI. CDR3 sequence (DNA): TGTGCCAGCACCACCAAGGACTCAGCAACTAATGAAAAACTGTTTTCT. This encodes CASTTKDSATNEKLFS.

Concerning this clonotype itself: One junction end disagrees with the germline gene, perhaps due to a read error. The V call is TRBV5-4, the J call TRBJ2-5; 7 bases are shared with TRBD2. CDR3 size: 12 residues. The V gene's germline CDR1 is SGHNT and CDR2 YYREEE (reference sequence). The CDR3 region has the DNA TGTGCTAGCGGGTCGGGGCCAGAGAACCAGTACTTC. It is translated as CASGSGPENQYF. Filled out from reference TRBV5-4 and TRBJ2-5, the complete variable domain reads ETGVTQSPTHLIKTRGQQVTLRCSSQSGHNTVSWYQQALGQGPQFIFQYYREEENGRGNFPPRFSGLQFPNYSSELNVNALELDDSALYLCASGSGPENQYFGPGTRLLVL.

Turning to this clonotype: The junction departs from the called germline gene at one end, perhaps through a read error. The gene calls are TRBV29-1 and TRBJ2-3, with D possibly matching TRBD2 (5 bases). Per the germline V gene, CDR1 is SQVTM and CDR2 is ANQGSEA. This CDR3 spans 14 amino acids. Here the CDR3 DNA reads TGCAACGTTGAGCGGTTTACCAGCACAGATAAGCAGTATTTT. Its translation: CNVERFTSTDKQYF.

Regarding this clonotype: Its ends do not fully match the called genes, so a read error is possible. The V call is TRBV4-2, the J call TRBJ2-6, with D perhaps matching TRBD1 (5 bases). The germline V gene has CDR1 LGHNA and CDR2 YNFKEQ. The CDR3 is made up of 18 amino acids. Here the CDR3 reads CASGQDRHGHSAANVLTF. For the CDR3, the DNA is TGTGCCAGCGGCCAAGATAGGCACGGACACTCTGCGGCCAACGTCCTGACTTTC.